The 22 T cell receptor beta chains listed next were all sequenced from one sample in a study of T cell repertoires in cytomegalovirus infection. TCRdb re-called the reads with MiXCR, one entry per CDR3 protein. The sample gives roughly 640,000 distinct CDR3 sequences, approximately 25% of which show up once; less than 9.5% is in the top ten. Source material: CD8+ T cells from PBMCs. All receptors come from a human donor in good health (CMV status not recorded). Some clones in this sample may be carry-over from other donors' samples.

This clonotype was counted ten times or more. The CDR3 region is CSARDRGLVTEAFF. Here the CDR3 DNA reads TGCAGTGCCCGGGACAGGGGGCTTGTCACTGAAGCTTTCTTT. The chain is built from TRBV20-1 and TRBJ1-1; 12 bases line up with TRBD1. The junction had 6 bases not matched to a gene; V was cut back by 6 bases and J by 4 bases. This CDR3 contains 14 residues. CDR1 is DFQATT, CDR2 SNEGSKA, per germline (reference sequence).

The chain couples TRBV29-1 to TRBJ2-2; 9 bases map to TRBD1. CDR1 SQVTM and CDR2 ANQGSEA come from the germline V gene. The V and J ends lost 7 bases and 5 bases, in that order; junction bases with no gene match: 23. The CDR3 runs 19 residues. The CDR3 DNA is TGCAGCGCAATCCGGGACAGGGCACCTGTCGGGGTAATAACCGGGGAGCTGTTTTTT. It encodes CSAIRDRAPVGVITGELFF.

This chain joins TRBV3-1 and TRBJ2-6, with TRBD1 matching 10 bases. In germline, CDR1 is LGHDT, CDR2 YNNKEL (reference sequence). The CDR3 covers 20 residues. The V segment lost 2 bases and the J segment 0 bases; nucleotides outside the gene matches: 10. In DNA, the CDR3 is TGTGCCAGCAGCCAACATTTGTGGGACAGGGGTTCCTCTGGGGCCAACGTCCTGACTTTC. Translation: CASSQHLWDRGSSGANVLTF.

This chain uses TRBV7-4 with TRBJ2-5, with a possible D match to TRBD2 (7 bases). Trimming shortened V by 4 bases and J by 4 bases, and 16 bases separated the two germline ends. The CDR3 has 15 residues. Germline V gene data show CDR1 as SGHVT and CDR2 as SQSDAQ. The CDR3 nucleotides are TGTGCCAGCAGCTCCTCGTGGGGGGGCCGAGAGACCCAGTACTTC. Translation gives CASSSSWGGRETQYF. The complete variable domain, with remaining parts taken from reference TRBV7-4 and TRBJ2-5, reads GAGVSQSPRYKVAKRGRDVALRCDSISGHVTLYWYRQTLGQGSEVLTYSQSDAQRDKSGRPSGRFSAERPERSVSTLKIQRTEQGDSAVYLCASSSSWGGRETQYFGPGTRLLVL.

The sample holds a few counts of this clonotype. The chain is built from TRBV20-1 and TRBJ2-7, with D perhaps matching TRBD1 (5 bases). The CDR3 is 13 residues long. CDR1 is DFQATT and CDR2 is SNEGSKA in the germline V gene (reference sequence). Trimming cost V 4 bases and J 3 bases, with 13 bases left between them. The CDR3 here is CSANTGTHYEQYF. The DNA for the CDR3 is TGCAGTGCTAATACAGGAACCCACTACGAGCAGTACTTC.

This clonotype has more than one count but fewer than ten. This chain uses TRBV19 with TRBJ2-7, with D perhaps matching TRBD1 (5 bases). Germline V lookup: CDR1 LNHDA, CDR2 SQIVND (reference sequence). CDR3 size: 15 residues. V was pared by 0 bases and J by 2 bases, with 11 bases between. The CDR3, as DNA: TGTGCCAGTAGTATAGATGACGACAGAACCTACGAGCAGTACTTC. This encodes CASSIDDDRTYEQYF. Based on the CDR3 plus reference TRBV19 and TRBJ2-7, the full variable domain is DGGITQSPKYLFRKEGQNVTLSCEQNLNHDAMYWYRQDPGQGLRLIYYSQIVNDFQKGDIAEGYSVSREKKESFPLTVTSAQKNPTAFYLCASSIDDDRTYEQYFGPGTRLTVT.

The table lists this clonotype with many counts. The genes are TRBV4-1 and TRBJ1-1; D not resolved. Germline values: CDR1 MGHRA, CDR2 YSYEKL. CDR3 size: 14 residues. V shed 1 base and J shed 3 bases, with 9 bases lying between them. CDR3 protein: CASSQVEGDTEAFF. The CDR3 coding sequence is TGCGCCAGCAGCCAAGTAGAGGGTGACACTGAAGCTTTCTTT.

With respect to this clonotype: This clone may be a read error of a much larger clone one base away. The chain combines TRBV12-3 or TRBV12-4 with TRBJ2-7, with unresolved D. The CDR3 totals 12 residues. Trimming removed 3 bases at V and 6 bases at J, with 9 bases between. The CDR3 loop reads CASSFKGSEQYF. The DNA of the CDR3 is TGTGCCAGCAGTTTCAAGGGCAGCGAGCAGTACTTC.

Ten or more counts support this clonotype. Germline is not matched at one junction end, which may reflect a read error. The chain recombines TRBV7-6 with TRBJ2-1; TRBD2 agrees at 10 bases. The CDR3 sequence is 16 residues long. Germline V gene lookup returns CDR1 SGHVS and CDR2 FNYEAQ. The CDR3 DNA reads as TGTGCCAGCAGCTTAAGCGGGGGGGCCTCCCACAATGAGCAGTTCTTC. Translated, it gives CASSLSGGASHNEQFF.

CDR3 nucleotide sequence: TGCAGCGTTTCGACAGGGGGCAAAAGGAATGAGCAGTTCTTC. The encoded protein is CSVSTGGKRNEQFF. V gene TRBV29-1 combines with J gene TRBJ2-1, with 10 bases that match TRBD1. The germline gives CDR1 SQVTM, CDR2 ANQGSEA. The CDR3 contains 14 residues. V was clipped by 5 bases and J by 7 bases; unmatched bases: 8.

This clonotype was seen a handful of times. V gene TRBV7-6 combines with J gene TRBJ2-2; D gene ambiguous. V gave up 1 base and J gave up 7 bases, with 7 bases separating them. This CDR3 has 13 residues. Germline V gene lookup returns CDR1 SGHVS and CDR2 FNYEAQ. CDR3 sequence reads: CASSLEISGELFF. As DNA, the CDR3 is TGTGCCAGCAGCTTAGAGATTAGCGGGGAGCTGTTTTTT. Looking up the rest from reference TRBV7-6 and TRBJ2-2 gives the full variable domain: GAGVSQSPRYKVTKRGQDVALRCDPISGHVSLYWYRQALGQGPEFLTYFNYEAQQDKSGLPNDRFSAERPEGSISTLTIQRTEQRDSAMYRCASSLEISGELFFGEGSRLTVL.

The table lists this clonotype with a few counts. The chain combines TRBV7-9 with TRBJ1-3; D not resolved. The V and J ends lost 4 bases and 2 bases respectively, with 12 bases between them. Germline values: CDR1 SEHNR, CDR2 FQNEAQ (reference sequence). CDR3 size: 15 residues. The CDR3 protein is CASSSFHHAGNTIYF. As DNA, the CDR3 is TGTGCCAGCAGCTCCTTCCATCACGCTGGAAACACCATATATTTT.

In this sample, this clonotype turned up many times. The gene calls are TRBV7-6 and TRBJ2-1; TRBD2 matches 7 bases. This CDR3 is built from 16 residues. After removal of 3 bases from V and 5 bases from J, the junction contained 10 bases not matched to a gene. In germline, CDR1 is SGHVS, CDR2 FNYEAQ. The CDR3 DNA reads TGTGCCAGCAGCTTGTTGGGGGGGGACCAACACAATGAGCAGTTCTTC. Amino acid sequence: CASSLLGGDQHNEQFF.

The V and J genes are TRBV7-9 and TRBJ1-1; possible D gene TRBD1, 6 bases. The CDR3 covers 15 residues. Germline CDR1 reads SEHNR; CDR2 reads FQNEAQ (reference sequence). The V gene lost 5 bases and the J gene lost 4 bases, with 17 bases spanning the gap. The CDR3 region is CASSPKGGYGTEAFF. CDR3 nucleotide sequence: TGTGCCAGCAGCCCGAAGGGGGGATATGGCACTGAAGCTTTCTTT.

This clonotype has ten or more counts. The V and J genes are TRBV28 and TRBJ1-2; D gene uncertain. V lost 5 bases, J lost 6 bases, and 7 bases lay in between. Per the germline V gene, CDR1 is MDHEN and CDR2 is SYDVKM. The CDR3 covers 11 residues. In DNA form, the CDR3 reads TGTGCCAGCAGTGAAGTAGATGGCTACACCTTC. Protein product: CASSEVDGYTF.

This clonotype was detected a few times. This chain links TRBV5-1 with TRBJ2-7, with D perhaps TRBD2 (5 bases). Between the trimmed V and J ends, which lost 0 bases and 5 bases, there was a span of 9 bases. This CDR3 comprises 13 residues. Germline V gene sequence: CDR1 SGHRS, CDR2 YFSETQ. DNA for the CDR3: TGCGCCAGCAGCTTGGCCGAGGGAAACGAGCAGTACTTC. This sequence encodes CASSLAEGNEQYF.

In its sample, this clonotype was seen many times. The rearrangement joins TRBV7-2 to TRBJ2-3, with 11 bases identical to TRBD2. The V segment lost 2 bases and the J segment 4 bases; nucleotides outside the gene matches: 5. The CDR3 is 16 residues long. Germline assignment: CDR1 SGHTA and CDR2 FQGNSA. This CDR3 reads CASSLIAGGSADTQYF. In DNA, the CDR3 is TGTGCCAGCAGCTTAATAGCGGGGGGGTCCGCAGATACGCAGTATTTT.

About this clonotype itself: The conserved closing phenylalanine or tryptophan is absent in this CDR3, likely reflecting a read error. The rearrangement uses TRBV7-6 and TRBJ2-1; D unresolved. The V end was cut by 5 bases, the J end by 5 bases, with 4 bases between. This CDR3 spans 11 amino acids. In germline, CDR1 is SGHVS, CDR2 FNYEAQ. The chain's CDR3 is CASSPHNEQFS. CDR3 sequence (DNA): TGTGCCAGCAGCCCCCACAATGAGCAGTTCTCC.

This clonotype has ten or more counts. For the CDR3, the DNA is TGTGCCAGCAGCTCCAAAACAGGGCAAGAAGAGACCCAGTACTTC. Protein sequence: CASSSKTGQEETQYF. The rearrangement joins TRBV7-9 to TRBJ2-5; the D gene is possibly TRBD1 (6 bases). CDR3 length: 15 amino acids. Germline V gives CDR1 SEHNR, CDR2 FQNEAQ (reference sequence). V was shortened by 4 bases and J by 3 bases, with 15 bases between the two germline ends.

This clonotype has a single count. Being one base from a much bigger clone, this may be a read error. V is TRBV10-1 and J is TRBJ2-2, with 9 bases lining up with TRBD1. The germline V gene has CDR1 WNHNN and CDR2 SYGVQD (reference sequence). The CDR3 is 15 amino acids. The chain's CDR3 is CASSRGQGVTGKLFF. The CDR3 DNA is TGCGCCAGCAGCAGGGGACAGGGAGTCACCGGGAAGCTGTTTTTT.

V gene TRBV6-2 or TRBV6-3 combines with J gene TRBJ2-5; D is possibly TRBD1 (6 bases). V lost 2 bases and J lost 2, with 12 bases in between. Germline assignment: CDR1 MNHEY and CDR2 SVGEGT. The CDR3 has 15 residues. Here the CDR3 DNA reads TGTGCCAGCAGTTACAGGGGGACACCACAAGAGACCCAGTACTTC. Its translation is CASSYRGTPQETQYF.

This rearrangement joins TRBV12-3 or TRBV12-4 to TRBJ2-5; 10 nucleotides match TRBD1. V was pared by 5 bases and J by 3 bases, with 6 bases of the junction left unmatched. The CDR3 contains 15 residues. As DNA, the CDR3 is TGTGCCAGCAGTCCTGCCGGGACAGGGGAAGAGACCCAGTACTTC. Its translation: CASSPAGTGEETQYF.